Many counts were recorded for the clone carrying this T cell receptor beta chain. Amplification yielded TCR beta CDR3 regions, with RNA transcripts as the source. When the TCR CDR3 underwent first-round RT-PCR, the HTBI primer set was used. A single record per CDR3 protein comes from TCRdb applying MiXCR to the multiplex PCR reads. The sample consists of about 500,000 distinct CDR3 sequences, 15% to 20% of them appearing once. The data stem from a study of T cells in Graves' hyperthyroidism and ophthalmopathy. Study context: Peripheral blood was drawn at first diagnosis, prior to all treatment.

This CDR3 is 16 amino acids long. V shed 5 bases, J shed 1 base, and the junction held 9 bases outside the gene matches. CDR1 is SGHTA, CDR2 FQGNSA, per germline. Not enrolled were patients with uncontrolled infection, other autoimmune disease, pregnancy or lactation. Isolation of PBMCs was performed on 8.5 to 10 ml fresh peripheral blood. The receptor was derived from a woman between 18 and 30 years old with Graves' hyperthyroidism. V is TRBV7-2 and J is TRBJ2-7; TRBD2 matches 9 bases. Material for sequencing was blood. CDR3 in amino acids: CASSLTPAGGSYEQYF. The CDR3 DNA is TGTGCCAGCAGCCTAACTCCAGCGGGGGGTTCCTACGAGCAGTACTTC.